Each of the 25 T cell receptor beta chains below was sequenced from the same sample in a study of T-cell memory formation after mild COVID-19. MiXCR was run by TCRdb on the 5' RACE reads, yielding one entry per CDR3 protein. Here the sample spans 350,000 to 500,000 distinct CDR3 sequences, about a sixth being singletons. Sequenced: PBMCs or a T cell subset sorted from them (not recorded which). The receptors were gathered from a man younger than 30 who had mild COVID-19 (a few samples of this study predate the infection). Cell type and time point are not known.

This clonotype was detected a few times. The chain is built from TRBV2 and TRBJ2-4, with 9 bases aligning to TRBD2. This CDR3 has 15 residues. V trimming: 5 bases; J trimming: 9 bases; junction bases outside the gene matches: 11. CDR1 and CDR2 (germline): SNHLY, FYNNEI. The CDR3 region is CASSTSAGGPSIQYF. CDR3 in DNA: TGTGCCAGCAGTACATCCGCGGGGGGGCCTAGCATTCAGTACTTC.

V and J are TRBV6-4 and TRBJ2-1; 7 bases line up with TRBD2. The length of the CDR3 is 16 residues. Germline V gene sequence: CDR1 MRHNA, CDR2 SNTAGT. After removal of 9 bases from V and 0 bases from J, the junction contained 11 bases not matched to a gene. The CDR3 protein is CASSGGIGVSYNEQFF. CDR3 DNA: TGTGCCAGTTCCGGGGGGATAGGGGTCTCCTACAATGAGCAGTTCTTC.

This clonotype has ten or more counts. This sequence joins TRBV5-1 and TRBJ2-2, with D hard to call. This CDR3 contains 13 residues. Trimming took off 4 bases at V and 7 bases at J, with 11 bases between the two ends. The V gene's germline CDR1 is SGHRS and CDR2 YFSETQ. The CDR3 is CASSRDANGELFF. The DNA of the CDR3 is TGCGCCAGCAGCCGTGACGCTAACGGGGAGCTGTTTTTT.

This clonotype has more than one count but fewer than ten. The V call is TRBV20-1, the J call TRBJ1-5; no firm D call. There are 12 residues in the CDR3. Trimming removed 4 bases from V and 0 bases from J, with 4 bases in between. Germline V CDR1 and CDR2: DFQATT, SNEGSKA (reference sequence). The CDR3 DNA reads TGCAGTGCTACGGCTAGCAATCAGCCCCAGCATTTT. This encodes CSATASNQPQHF.

The CDR3 DNA sequence: TGTGCCAGCAGCTTCTTTGGGGGGGCCGATGAGCAGTTCTTC. Amino acid sequence: CASSFFGGADEQFF. The chain carries TRBV5-5 and TRBJ2-1; the D gene is possibly TRBD2 (7 bases). V shed 2 bases and J shed 8 bases, with 14 bases lying between them. CDR3 length equals 14 residues. Germline V gene lookup returns CDR1 SGHKS and CDR2 YYEKEE (reference sequence).

The V and J genes are TRBV9 and TRBJ2-1, with TRBD2 matching over 10 bases. There are 16 residues in the CDR3. Germline V gene sequence: CDR1 SGDLS, CDR2 YYNGEE. Unmatched junction bases numbered 7, after V lost 1 base and J lost 6 bases. The CDR3 region has the DNA TGTGCCAGCAGCGTAATCCCGGGACTAGCGATCAATGAGCAGTTCTTC. Translating it yields CASSVIPGLAINEQFF.

Ten or more counts support this clonotype. The V and J genes are TRBV5-1 and TRBJ2-1; D may match TRBD1 or TRBD2 (5 bases each). Germline V gene lookup returns CDR1 SGHRS and CDR2 YFSETQ. The CDR3 spans 16 residues. Between the trimmed V and J ends, which lost 0 bases and 2 bases, there was a span of 12 bases. The CDR3 DNA reads as TGCGCCAGCAGCTTGGAAGTGGGGGTGGCCTACAATGAGCAGTTCTTC. Protein sequence: CASSLEVGVAYNEQFF.

This clonotype appeared a few times. The J gene is TRBJ2-3, the V gene TRBV7-6; the match to TRBD1 covers 7 bases. After removal of 3 bases from V and 2 bases from J, the junction contained 5 bases not matched to a gene. CDR3 length: 15 residues. Germline values: CDR1 SGHVS, CDR2 FNYEAQ. CDR3 sequence (DNA): TGTGCCAGCAGCTTGCCGACAGGGACCACAGATACGCAGTATTTT. Its translation: CASSLPTGTTDTQYF.

The sample holds a few counts of this clonotype. The DNA of the CDR3 is TGTGCCAGCAGCTTAAGAGAGGTGGTTGTCTATGGCTACACCTTC. This gives the protein CASSLREVVVYGYTF. J is TRBJ1-2 and V is TRBV7-2; D gene uncertain. The germline CDR1 and CDR2 sequences are SGHTA and FQGNSA. The CDR3 is 15 residues long. V lost 2 bases to trimming and J lost 4 bases, with 14 bases between them.

This clonotype has just a few counts. The chain links TRBV6-6 to TRBJ1-1, with TRBD1 as a possible D gene (5 bases). Germline lookup yields CDR1 MNHNY and CDR2 SVGAGI (reference sequence). The CDR3 spans 14 residues. Trimming removed 9 bases at V and 5 bases at J, with 19 bases between. CDR3 sequence: CASTRARGDTEAFF. The CDR3 DNA reads as TGTGCCAGTACCCGGGCCCGGGGGGATACTGAAGCTTTCTTT.

This rearrangement joins TRBV28 to TRBJ2-3; 8 bases agree with TRBD2. Germline CDR1 is MDHEN and CDR2 is SYDVKM. This CDR3 spans 15 amino acids. Trimming took 3 bases from V and 5 from J; bases not matched to a gene: 7. CDR3 region: CASSFSGGQKDTQYF. CDR3 nucleotides: TGTGCCAGCAGTTTCTCGGGGGGGCAAAAAGATACGCAGTATTTT.

As for this clonotype: Its ends do not fully match the called genes, so a read error is possible. The V and J genes are TRBV6-6 and TRBJ1-5, with 7 bases fitting TRBD1. This CDR3 is 17 amino acids long. Germline V gene lookup returns CDR1 MNHNY and CDR2 SVGAGI (reference sequence). For the CDR3, the DNA is TGTGCCAGCAGTTACCGCCTAAGACAGGGTATGAATCAGACCCAGCATTTT. Translated, it gives CASSYRLRQGMNQTQHF.

The chain is built from TRBV5-1 and TRBJ1-4; D unclear. Trimming removed 0 bases at V and 5 bases at J, with 11 bases between. Per germline, CDR1 SGHRS and CDR2 YFSETQ. The CDR3 has 15 amino acids. This CDR3 is CASSLGPGSNEKLFF. The CDR3 DNA reads as TGCGCCAGCAGCTTGGGTCCGGGGTCGAATGAAAAACTGTTTTTT.

This clonotype was observed a few times. The genes are TRBV4-1 and TRBJ2-3; unclear D gene. This CDR3 is 13 amino acids long. CDR1 is MGHRA, CDR2 YSYEKL, per germline. V was cut by 1 base and J by 7 bases, with 9 bases left in between. The CDR3 is CASSQATSYTQYF. The CDR3 DNA reads as TGCGCCAGCAGCCAAGCTACGTCCTATACGCAGTATTTT.

This rearrangement joins TRBV14 to TRBJ2-3; D might be TRBD1 or TRBD2, each matching 7 bases. There are 17 residues in the CDR3. Germline V lookup: CDR1 SGHDN, CDR2 FVKESK. Trimming took off 5 bases at V and 4 bases at J, with 22 bases between the two ends. The CDR3 reads CASSARGGIHRADTQYF. CDR3 sequence (DNA): TGTGCCAGCAGCGCCAGGGGGGGAATACACCGGGCAGATACGCAGTATTTT.

CDR3 coding DNA: TGTGCCAGCAGGCCGCAGATGAACACTGAAGCTTTCTTT. It encodes CASRPQMNTEAFF. The chain carries TRBV12-3 or TRBV12-4 and TRBJ1-1; D is unclear. V lost 6 bases and J lost 0, with 8 bases in between. The CDR3 contains 13 residues.

This clonotype has a handful of counts. This chain links TRBV6-5 with TRBJ1-2, with D perhaps matching TRBD1 (5 bases). CDR3 length: 15 residues. Germline V lookup: CDR1 MNHEY, CDR2 SVGAGI. V gave up 7 bases and J gave up 5 bases, with 20 bases separating them. As DNA, the CDR3 is TGTGCCAGCACCAGATTGGGGCAAACACTTTATGGCTACACCTTC. This translates into CASTRLGQTLYGYTF.

The chain employs TRBV6-6 and TRBJ2-5; D unclear. This CDR3 is 13 amino acids long. Germline CDR1 and CDR2: MNHNY and SVGAGI (reference sequence). The V end was cut by 2 bases, the J end by 4 bases, with 8 bases between. CDR3 protein: CASSYEDRETQYF. CDR3 DNA sequence: TGTGCCAGCAGTTACGAGGACCGAGAGACCCAGTACTTC.

The rearrangement links TRBV7-9 to TRBJ2-3; 11 nucleotides line up with TRBD2. The CDR3 is made up of 17 amino acids. V shed 5 bases and J 2 bases; nucleotides not matched to a gene: 9. Germline-derived CDR1 and CDR2 are SEHNR and FQNEAQ (reference sequence). CDR3 loop: CASSPGVAGGITDTQYF. The CDR3 coding sequence is TGTGCCAGCAGCCCAGGAGTAGCGGGGGGGATCACAGATACGCAGTATTTT.

Only one count was recorded for this clonotype. V gene TRBV6-2 or TRBV6-3 combines with J gene TRBJ2-1, with D perhaps matching TRBD1 (6 bases). Deletions cut 6 bases from V and 7 bases from J, with 10 bases between. The CDR3 consists of 12 residues. Per germline, CDR1 MNHEY and CDR2 SVGEGT. This CDR3 is CASRRTVNEQFF. The CDR3 nucleotides are TGTGCCAGCAGACGGACAGTGAATGAGCAGTTCTTC.

This clonotype was counted only a few times. The rearrangement links TRBV5-1 to TRBJ2-7; 7 positions match TRBD1. V lost 4 bases to trimming and J lost 5 bases; unmatched junction nucleotides: 9. In germline, CDR1 is SGHRS, CDR2 YFSETQ. The CDR3 covers 14 residues. The CDR3 reads CASSGQGGTDEQYF. Here the CDR3 DNA reads TGCGCCAGCAGCGGTCAAGGGGGCACCGACGAGCAGTACTTC. Drawing the rest from reference TRBV5-1 and TRBJ2-7, the complete variable domain is KAGVTQTPRYLIKTRGQQVTLSCSPISGHRSVSWYQQTPGQGLQFLFEYFSETQRNKGNFPGRFSGRQFSNSRSEMNVSTLELGDSALYLCASSGQGGTDEQYFGPGTRLTVT.

This clonotype was detected a few times. The chain is built from TRBV27 and TRBJ2-7; no clear D gene. The CDR3 is made up of 12 amino acids. Germline V gives CDR1 MNHEY, CDR2 SMNVEV (reference sequence). Trimming shortened V by 11 bases and J by 4 bases, and 15 bases separated the two germline ends. The CDR3 DNA follows: TGTGCCCGCCGGCCACCCAAGTACGAGCAGTACGTC. This encodes CARRPPKYEQYV.

J is TRBJ1-5 and V is TRBV27; tentatively, D is TRBD1 (6 bases). CDR1 and CDR2 (germline): MNHEY, SMNVEV (reference sequence). The CDR3 runs 13 residues. V shed 5 bases and J shed 3 bases, with 8 bases lying between them. The CDR3 DNA follows: TGTGCCAGCAGTACAGGGAACAATCAGCCCCAGCATTTT. Protein sequence: CASSTGNNQPQHF.

In this sample, this clonotype turned up a few times. The gene calls are TRBV7-2 and TRBJ2-5, with 10 positions matching TRBD1. V was pared by 4 bases and J by 4 bases, with 3 bases of the junction left unmatched. CDR1 is SGHTA, CDR2 FQGNSA, per germline. The CDR3 totals 14 residues. This CDR3 is CASSYDRGRETQYF. CDR3 in DNA: TGTGCCAGCAGCTATGACAGGGGGCGAGAGACCCAGTACTTC.

This clonotype appeared many times. The chain carries TRBV27 and TRBJ1-3; 7 bases fit TRBD1. The CDR3 has 16 amino acids. The junction had 7 bases not matched to a gene; V was cut back by 5 bases and J by 0 bases. CDR1 is MNHEY and CDR2 is SMNVEV in the germline V gene (reference sequence). The CDR3 spells CASSERQGFSGNTIYF. The CDR3 nucleotides are TGTGCCAGCAGTGAACGACAGGGATTCTCTGGAAACACCATATATTTT.